A selection of T cell receptor beta chains follows, all from one sample in a study of PD-L1 blockade in urothelial cancer. Here immunoSEQ multiplex PCR was the method, and the copy in TCRdb shows in-frame clones only, minus some. Seen here are 70,000 to 80,000 clones, around four fifths observed once, and the top ten hold about 6.9%. Here the sequenced sample was PBMCs, taken around atezolizumab (anti-PD-L1) treatment. Receptors originate from a man aged 35 to 55 with urothelial cancer. Both conserved end residues are part of each CDR3. The order of the fields is V gene, J gene, clone size, D gene, CDR3 protein, CDR3 DNA. D genes are given only for firm matches. Size is omitted from some rows. Given values are once, few, many or a class for expanded clones.

>TRBV6-6|TRBJ2-5|-|TRBD1
CASSGHGTDTETQYF
TGTGCCAGCAGTGGCCACGGGACAGACACGGAGACCCAGTACTTC
>TRBV5-1|TRBJ2-3|-|-
CASIREGNTDTQYF
TGCGCCAGCATTCGTGAGGGAAACACAGATACGCAGTATTTT
>TRBV6-4|TRBJ2-3|-|TRBD1
CASSDSTGGADTQYF
TGTGCCAGCAGTGACTCGACAGGGGGCGCAGATACGCAGTATTTT
>TRBV19|TRBJ2-7|few|TRBD1
CASGTGFHEQYF
TGTGCCAGTGGGACAGGGTTTCACGAGCAGTACTTC
>TRBV4-1|TRBJ1-4|-|-
CASSRWTNEKLFF
TGCGCCAGCAGCCGGTGGACTAACGAAAAACTGTTTTTT
>TRBV10-1|TRBJ2-1|once|TRBD2
CASSVGLAGGPMGSYNEQFF
TGCGCCAGCAGTGTTGGACTAGCGGGAGGGCCGATGGGGTCCTACAATGAGCAGTTCTTC
>TRBV4-1|TRBJ2-3|-|-
CASSQGSGTDTQYF
TGCGCCAGCAGCCAAGGTAGCGGAACAGATACGCAGTATTTT
>TRBV7-2|TRBJ1-2|few|-
CASSLVRQGGYTF
TGTGCCAGCAGCTTAGTTCGCCAGGGTGGCTACACCTTC
>TRBV5-6|TRBJ1-2|-|TRBD1
CASVGTGLGYTF
TGTGCCAGCGTGGGGACAGGGCTTGGCTACACCTTC
>TRBV5-6|TRBJ1-3|-|-
CASSSIRQLGNTIYF
TGTGCCAGCAGCTCTATTCGACAGCTCGGAAACACCATATATTTT
>TRBV5-4|TRBJ1-5|-|TRBD1
CASSPGQGNQPQHF
TGTGCCAGCAGCCCTGGACAGGGCAATCAGCCCCAGCATTTT
>TRBV20-1|TRBJ2-7|few|-
CSARDQGLGRF
TGCAGTGCTAGAGATCAGGGCTTGGGTCGCTTC
>TRBV2|TRBJ2-1|few|-
CASNYREGDEQFF
TGTGCCAGCAACTACAGGGAGGGGGATGAGCAGTTCTTC
>TRBV28|TRBJ2-7|-|-
CASGNPLAVYEQYF
TGTGCCAGCGGGAACCCCTTAGCGGTCTACGAGCAGTACTTC
>TRBV7-6|TRBJ2-2|-|TRBD2
CASSLAFGGRNAGELFF
TGTGCCAGCAGCTTAGCGTTCGGCGGGAGAAACGCCGGGGAGCTGTTTTTT
>TRBV11-2|TRBJ1-3|-|-
CASSLVPGSGNTIYF
TGTGCCAGCAGCTTAGTACCCGGCTCTGGAAACACCATATATTTT
>TRBV30|TRBJ2-7|-|TRBD2
CAWRGLAGSYEQYF
TGTGCCTGGAGGGGACTAGCGGGGAGCTACGAGCAGTACTTC
>TRBV2|TRBJ2-7|-|-
CASSGTGQRYEQYF
TGTGCCAGCAGTGGCACAGGGCAAAGGTACGAGCAGTACTTC
>TRBV7-9|TRBJ2-1|-|TRBD2
CASSRRTSGNHSSYNEQFF
TGTGCCAGCAGCCGAAGGACTAGCGGGAACCACAGCTCCTACAATGAGCAGTTCTTC
>TRBV6-1|TRBJ2-3|-|-
CASRWGPNTDTQYF
TGTGCCAGCAGATGGGGGCCGAACACAGATACGCAGTATTTT
>TRBV4-3|TRBJ1-3|-|-
CASSQDAGAAGNTIYF
TGCGCCAGCAGCCAAGATGCAGGGGCGGCTGGAAACACCATATATTTT
>TRBV7-2|TRBJ2-7|-|-
CASSKTSYEQYF
TGTGCCAGCAGCAAGACTAGTTACGAGCAGTACTTC
>TRBV28|TRBJ2-7|-|TRBD2
CASSSPRTSGRIPYEQYF
TGTGCCAGCAGTTCCCCCCGGACTAGCGGGAGAATCCCCTACGAGCAGTACTTC
>TRBV28|TRBJ2-5|few|-
CAIMDSKETQYF
TGTGCCATCATGGACAGTAAAGAGACCCAGTACTTC
>TRBV11-2|TRBJ2-1|-|-
CASSLDLTHGHLTYNEQFF
TGTGCCAGCAGCTTAGATCTGACTCATGGACACCTAACCTACAATGAGCAGTTCTTC
>TRBV4-2|TRBJ2-7|-|-
CASSQEETIRSYEQYF
TGTGCCAGCAGCCAGGAAGAGACTATTCGTTCCTACGAGCAGTACTTC
>TRBV30|TRBJ1-5|few|-
CAWSVQGQLNQPQHF
TGTGCCTGGAGTGTACAAGGACAGCTTAATCAGCCCCAGCATTTT
>TRBV29-1|TRBJ2-7|-|-
CSVWGVAGRDYEQYF
TGCAGCGTGTGGGGGGTGGCAGGCCGAGACTACGAGCAGTACTTC